The sequence of this TCR beta chain was determined in a study of cytomegalovirus exposure and HLA in healthy donors. V lost 0 bases and J lost 1, with 5 bases in between. The CDR3 has 13 residues. The germline gives CDR1 SGHDT, CDR2 YYEEEE. PCR employed 60 Vbeta and 13 Jbeta primers. Libraries were prepared by immunoSEQ multiplex PCR; TCRdb keeps only in-frame clonotypes and omits some of them. Of about 150,000 clones in the sample, about 72% are singletons; the top ten hold 2.1%. As regards this clone: Its specificity is unknown.

Findings of the study overall: The study labeled around 160 TCR beta chains cytomegalovirus-associated. Later work showed greater clonal expansion in HLA-associated TCR beta chains than in equally common others.

The TCR originated in a man in his forties in good health and CMV-seronegative. The specimen was PBMCs. The J gene is TRBJ2-7, the V gene TRBV5-6; D is uncertain. CDR3 protein: CASSLVHSYEQYF. The DNA of the CDR3 is TGTGCCAGCAGCTTGGTACATTCCTACGAGCAGTACTTC.